This TCR beta chain was retrieved from a study of T cell responses to AZD1222 COVID-19 vaccine. The study, taken as a whole, reports: Unmutated variant regions are reportedly targeted by nearly half of spike-specific TCRs. The CD4 TCRs associated with vaccination extended across spike and predominated at 160-218 and 743-854. Clonal diversity was possibly underestimated; the donors were predominantly white British and more often female. Only 5 to 7 AZD1222 recipients tested seropositive at baseline.

Looked up from germline, CDR1 is MDHEN and CDR2 is SYDVKM. Trimming left V 2 bases short and J 4 bases short, with 8 bases between. This CDR3 contains 13 residues. Sequenced by immunoSEQ multiplex PCR; TCRdb stores in-frame clones only, minus some. The sample has more than 100,000 clones, approximately 90% seen once. Details on this clone: Antigen unknown. Other DNA sequences in this specimen translate into the identical CDR3.

This TCR derives from an adult in good health. The source was peripheral blood, collected on day 0 of AZD1222 vaccination. This chain joins TRBV28 and TRBJ1-2; maybe TRBD1 (5 bases). CDR3: CASSLGGFYGYTF. CDR3 DNA: TGTGCCAGCAGTTTAGGGGGGTTCTATGGCTACACCTTC.